The T cell receptor beta chain described here comes from a study of identical twins. Study-wide results and limits: For zero-insertion analyses, partial confounding could come from invariant MAIT and iNKT cells. Excess twin sharing in beta out-of-frame sequences was weaker. The authors drew conclusions from cross-sectional statistical analysis rather than following the same donors.

The length of the CDR3 is 15 residues. V lost 4 bases and J 5 bases, leaving 14 bases between the germline ends. Germline values: CDR1 SGHVS, CDR2 FQNEAQ. This clonotype was detected only a few times. Its specificity is unknown. Template switching created a universal primer site, and the cDNA included unique molecular identifiers. MiXCR, applied by TCRdb to the 5' RACE reads, yields one record per CDR3 protein. The sample records around 960,000 distinct CDR3 sequences, about 12% being singletons. These sequences were also reported in another study, on yellow fever vaccine responses in identical twins.

The sample taken for sequencing was PBMCs. The chain combines TRBV7-8 with TRBJ2-2, with D maybe TRBD1 (5 bases). The receptor was isolated from a woman in her late teens or twenties in good health. The DNA for the CDR3 is TGTGCCAGCAGCTCCCGCATCAACAGGACCGGGGAGCTGTTTTTT. Its protein is CASSSRINRTGELFF. The full variable domain, its missing parts supplied by reference TRBV7-8 and TRBJ2-2, is GAGVSQSPRYKVAKRGQDVALRCDPISGHVSLFWYQQALGQGPEFLTYFQNEAQLDKSGLPSDRFFAERPEGSVSTLKIQRTQQEDSAVYLCASSSRINRTGELFFGEGSRLTVL.